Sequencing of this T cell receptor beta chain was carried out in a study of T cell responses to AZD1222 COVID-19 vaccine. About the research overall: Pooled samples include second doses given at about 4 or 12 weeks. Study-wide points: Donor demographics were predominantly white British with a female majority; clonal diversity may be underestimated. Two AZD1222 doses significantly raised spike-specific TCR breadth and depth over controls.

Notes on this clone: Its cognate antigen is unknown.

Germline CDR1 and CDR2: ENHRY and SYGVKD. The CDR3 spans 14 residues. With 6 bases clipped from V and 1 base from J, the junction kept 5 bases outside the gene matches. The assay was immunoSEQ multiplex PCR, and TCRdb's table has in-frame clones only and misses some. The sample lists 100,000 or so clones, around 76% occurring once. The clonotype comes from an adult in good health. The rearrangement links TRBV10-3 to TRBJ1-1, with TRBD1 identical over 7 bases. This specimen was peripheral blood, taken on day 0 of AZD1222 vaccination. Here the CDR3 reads CAISFGTANTEAFF. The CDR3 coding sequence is TGTGCCATCAGCTTCGGGACAGCGAACACTGAAGCTTTCTTT.